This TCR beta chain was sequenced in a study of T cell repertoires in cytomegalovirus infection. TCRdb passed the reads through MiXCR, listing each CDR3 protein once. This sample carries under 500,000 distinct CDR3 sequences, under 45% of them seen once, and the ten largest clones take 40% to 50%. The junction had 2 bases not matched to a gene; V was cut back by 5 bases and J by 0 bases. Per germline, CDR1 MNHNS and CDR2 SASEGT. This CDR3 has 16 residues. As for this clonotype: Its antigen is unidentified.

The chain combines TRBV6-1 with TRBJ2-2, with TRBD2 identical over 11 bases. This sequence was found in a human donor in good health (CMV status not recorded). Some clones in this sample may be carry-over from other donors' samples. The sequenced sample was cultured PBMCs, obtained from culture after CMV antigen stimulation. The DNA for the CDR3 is TGTGCCAGCAGTACGGGACTAGCGGCGAACACCGGGGAGCTGTTTTTT. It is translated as CASSTGLAANTGELFF.